One and the same sample provided the 11 T cell receptor beta chains below, sequenced in a study of blood T cell repertoires in COVID-19. Profiling relied on immunoSEQ multiplex PCR, and the TCRdb table lists in-frame clones only, not all of them. Of roughly 93,000 clones in the sample, 87% are singletons; the top ten hold roughly 1.1%. Sequencing input: peripheral blood. The receptors were gathered from a human donor in a cohort sampled during active COVID-19.

The chain employs TRBV29-1 and TRBJ2-4, with D perhaps TRBD1 (6 bases). The V gene lost 6 bases and the J gene lost 5 bases, with 14 bases spanning the gap. The CDR3 runs to 13 residues. From germline, CDR1 is SQVTM and CDR2 ANQGSEA. The DNA of the CDR3 is TGCAGCGTGGCCAGGGGCGCAGAAAACATTCAGTACTTC. Amino acid sequence: CSVARGAENIQYF.

V gene TRBV27 combines with J gene TRBJ1-2; 7 bases fit TRBD1. Germline CDR1 and CDR2: MNHEY and SMNVEV (reference sequence). The CDR3 consists of 12 residues. V shed 6 bases and J 5 bases; nucleotides not matched to a gene: 3. The CDR3 region has the DNA TGTGCCAGCAGATCGACAGGGTATGGCTACACCTTC. Translating gives CASRSTGYGYTF.

The J gene is TRBJ2-1, the V gene TRBV7-8, with D possibly TRBD2 on 5 matching bases. Germline CDR1 is SGHVS and CDR2 is FQNEAQ. V lost 5 bases and J lost 7, with 18 bases in between. The CDR3 has 15 amino acids. CDR3 sequence: CASSLLGGAENEQFF. DNA of the CDR3: TGTGCCAGCAGCCTCCTTGGAGGCGCGGAGAATGAGCAGTTCTTC.

The CDR3 region is CASTRLAGGTDTQYF. The CDR3 DNA sequence: TGTGCCAGCACCCGACTAGCGGGAGGGACAGATACGCAGTATTTT. The chain has TRBV6-6 and TRBJ2-3; 14 bases line up with TRBD2. Germline V CDR1 and CDR2: MNHNY, SVGAGI (reference sequence). The CDR3 sequence is 15 residues long. V lost 7 bases to trimming and J lost 3 bases; unmatched junction nucleotides: 3.

The chain carries TRBV3-1 (or the pseudogene TRBV3-2) and TRBJ1-1; D is ambiguous. V shed 4 bases and J shed 3 bases, with 18 bases lying between them. CDR3 length equals 16 residues. Per germline, CDR1 LGHDT and CDR2 YNNKEL (reference sequence). The CDR3 region has the DNA TGTGCCAGCAGCCCTCAAGCCTCCGGGTGGGACACTGAAGCTTTCTTT. It specifies CASSPQASGWDTEAFF.

V usage is TRBV29-1 and J usage is TRBJ2-1, with D maybe TRBD2 (6 bases). Germline loops: CDR1 SQVTM, CDR2 ANQGSEA. V was clipped by 6 bases and J by 7 bases, with 13 bases between them. The CDR3 length is 12 residues. CDR3 amino acids: CSVVTRLNEQFF. Here the CDR3 DNA reads TGCAGCGTCGTGACTAGACTTAATGAGCAGTTCTTC.

The V call is TRBV28, the J call TRBJ1-1; D is undetermined. Germline V gene lookup returns CDR1 MDHEN and CDR2 SYDVKM. The CDR3 consists of 15 residues. Trimming shortened V by 2 bases and J by 1 base, and 11 bases separated the two germline ends. The CDR3 here is CASSLTVGENTEAFF. The DNA of the CDR3 is TGTGCCAGCAGTTTAACAGTCGGGGAGAACACTGAAGCTTTCTTT.

The J gene is TRBJ2-7, the V gene TRBV24-1, with 14 bases lining up with TRBD2. Germline V gene sequence: CDR1 KGHDR, CDR2 SFDVKD. The ends lost 5 bases at V and 4 bases at J; junction bases unmatched: 3. The CDR3 runs 15 residues. The CDR3 coding sequence is TGTGCCACCAGTGGACTAGCGGGAGGGAGATACGAGCAGTACTTC. This sequence encodes CATSGLAGGRYEQYF.

The CDR3 reads CASSGLVDLVSEQYF. The CDR3 DNA reads TGTGCCAGTAGTGGACTAGTCGACCTGGTATCCGAGCAGTACTTC. The chain recombines TRBV19 with TRBJ2-7, with TRBD2 matching over 7 bases. The CDR3 has 15 residues. J was trimmed by 6 bases and V by 5 bases; bases with no gene match: 13. The germline gives CDR1 LNHDA, CDR2 SQIVND (reference sequence).

As to this clone: Germline is not matched at one junction end, which may reflect a read error. CDR3 sequence reads: CASSEDGGPRF. The CDR3 bases are TGTGCCAGCAGTGAAGATGGAGGGCCCCGTTTT. The V gene is TRBV2, the J gene TRBJ1-4; D gene uncertain. Germline CDR1 SNHLY, CDR2 FYNNEI. The CDR3 contains 11 residues.

The V and J genes are TRBV9 and TRBJ2-1, with TRBD2 as a possible D gene (5 bases). V was cut by 3 bases and J by 2 bases, with 12 bases left in between. CDR3 length equals 15 residues. In germline, CDR1 is SGDLS, CDR2 YYNGEE. In DNA form, the CDR3 reads TGTGCCAGCAGCGAGAGACTAAGAACCTACAATGAGCAGTTCTTC. Translated, it gives CASSERLRTYNEQFF.